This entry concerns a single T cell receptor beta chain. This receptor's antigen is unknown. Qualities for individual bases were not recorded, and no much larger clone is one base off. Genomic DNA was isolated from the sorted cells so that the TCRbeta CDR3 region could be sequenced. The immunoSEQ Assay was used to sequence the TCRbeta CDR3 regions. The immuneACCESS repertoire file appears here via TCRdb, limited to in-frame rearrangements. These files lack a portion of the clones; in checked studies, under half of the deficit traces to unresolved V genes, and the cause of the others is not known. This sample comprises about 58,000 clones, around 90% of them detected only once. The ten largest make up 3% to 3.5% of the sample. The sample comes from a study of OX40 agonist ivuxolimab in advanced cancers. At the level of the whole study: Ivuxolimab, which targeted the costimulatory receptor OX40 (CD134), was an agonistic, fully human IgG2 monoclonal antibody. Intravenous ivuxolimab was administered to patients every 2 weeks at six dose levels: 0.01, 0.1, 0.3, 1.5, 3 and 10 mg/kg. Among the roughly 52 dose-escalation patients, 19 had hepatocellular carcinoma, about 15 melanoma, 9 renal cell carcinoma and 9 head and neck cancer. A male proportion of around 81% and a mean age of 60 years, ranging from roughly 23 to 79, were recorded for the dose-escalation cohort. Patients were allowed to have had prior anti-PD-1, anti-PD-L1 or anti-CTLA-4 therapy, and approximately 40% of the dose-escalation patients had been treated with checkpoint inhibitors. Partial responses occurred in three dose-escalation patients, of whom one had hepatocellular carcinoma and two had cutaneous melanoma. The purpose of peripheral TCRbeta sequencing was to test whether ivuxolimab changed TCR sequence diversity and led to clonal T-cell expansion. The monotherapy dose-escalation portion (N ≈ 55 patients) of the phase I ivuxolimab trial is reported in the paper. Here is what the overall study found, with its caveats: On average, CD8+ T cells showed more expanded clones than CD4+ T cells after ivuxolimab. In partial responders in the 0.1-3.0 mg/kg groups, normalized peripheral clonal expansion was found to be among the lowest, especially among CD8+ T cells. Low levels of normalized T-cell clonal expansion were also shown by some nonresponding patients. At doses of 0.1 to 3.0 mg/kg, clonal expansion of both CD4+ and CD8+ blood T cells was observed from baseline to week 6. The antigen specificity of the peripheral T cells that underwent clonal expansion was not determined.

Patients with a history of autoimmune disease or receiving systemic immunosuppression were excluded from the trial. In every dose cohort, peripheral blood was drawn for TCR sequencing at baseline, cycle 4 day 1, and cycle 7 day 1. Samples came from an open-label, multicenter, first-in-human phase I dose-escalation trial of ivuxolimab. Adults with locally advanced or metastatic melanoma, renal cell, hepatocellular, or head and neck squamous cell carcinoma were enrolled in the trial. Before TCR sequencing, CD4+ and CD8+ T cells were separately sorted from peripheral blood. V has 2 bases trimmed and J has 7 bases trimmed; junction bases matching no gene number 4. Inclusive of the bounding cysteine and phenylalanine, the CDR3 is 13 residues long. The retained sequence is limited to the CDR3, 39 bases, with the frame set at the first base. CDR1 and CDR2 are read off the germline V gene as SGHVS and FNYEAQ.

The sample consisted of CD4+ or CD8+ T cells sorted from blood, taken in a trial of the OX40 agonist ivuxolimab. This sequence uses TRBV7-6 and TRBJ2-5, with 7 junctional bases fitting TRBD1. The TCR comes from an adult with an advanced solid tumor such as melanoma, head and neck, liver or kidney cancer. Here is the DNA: TGTGCCAGCAGCTTAACAGGGGTAGGGACCCAGTACTTC. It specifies CASSLTGVGTQYF. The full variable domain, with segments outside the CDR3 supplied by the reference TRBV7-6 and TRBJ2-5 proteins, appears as GAGVSQSPRYKVTKRGQDVALRCDPISGHVSLYWYRQALGQGPEFLTYFNYEAQQDKSGLPNDRFSAERPEGSISTLTIQRTEQRDSAMYRCASSLTGVGTQYFGPGTRLLVL.